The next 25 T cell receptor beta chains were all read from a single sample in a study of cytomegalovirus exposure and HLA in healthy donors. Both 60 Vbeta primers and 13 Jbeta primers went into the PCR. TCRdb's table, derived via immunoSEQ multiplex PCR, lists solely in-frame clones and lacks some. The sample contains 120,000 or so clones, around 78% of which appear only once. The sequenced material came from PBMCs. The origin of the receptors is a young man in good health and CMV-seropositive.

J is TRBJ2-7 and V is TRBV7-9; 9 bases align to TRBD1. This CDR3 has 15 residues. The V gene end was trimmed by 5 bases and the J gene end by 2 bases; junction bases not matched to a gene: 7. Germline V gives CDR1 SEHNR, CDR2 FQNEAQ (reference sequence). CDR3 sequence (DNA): TGTGCCAGCAGCCCAGACAGGGGGAAGACCTACGAGCAGTACTTC. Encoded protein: CASSPDRGKTYEQYF.

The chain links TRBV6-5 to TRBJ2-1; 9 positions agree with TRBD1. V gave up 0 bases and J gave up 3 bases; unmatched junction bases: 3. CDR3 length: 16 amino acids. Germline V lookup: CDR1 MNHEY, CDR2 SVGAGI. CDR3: CASSYSWDRVYNEQFF. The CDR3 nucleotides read TGTGCCAGCAGTTACTCATGGGACAGGGTCTACAATGAGCAGTTCTTC.

The CDR3 sequence: CASSLETGMNTEAFF. Here the CDR3 DNA reads TGTGCCAGCAGCCTGGAGACAGGCATGAACACTGAAGCTTTCTTT. This chain links TRBV13 with TRBJ1-1, with a weak D call TRBD1 (6 bases). The germline CDR1 and CDR2 sequences are PRHDT and FYEKMQ (reference sequence). Trimming removed 5 bases at V and 0 bases at J, with 13 bases between. CDR3 size: 15 residues.

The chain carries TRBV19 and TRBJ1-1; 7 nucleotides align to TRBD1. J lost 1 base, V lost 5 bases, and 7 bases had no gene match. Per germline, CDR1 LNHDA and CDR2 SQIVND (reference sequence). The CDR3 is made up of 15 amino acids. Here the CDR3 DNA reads TGTGCCAGTAGTCCAACGACAGGGTGGAACACTGAAGCTTTCTTT. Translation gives CASSPTTGWNTEAFF.

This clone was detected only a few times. The CDR3 region is CASSERLATGGPGTEAFF. The CDR3 DNA sequence: TGTGCCAGCAGTGAACGATTGGCCACAGGGGGCCCGGGGACTGAAGCTTTCTTT. This rearrangement joins TRBV2 to TRBJ1-1, with 9 bases that match TRBD1. Germline CDR1 and CDR2: SNHLY and FYNNEI. The ends lost 2 bases at V and 5 bases at J; junction bases unmatched: 15. This CDR3 has 18 amino acids.

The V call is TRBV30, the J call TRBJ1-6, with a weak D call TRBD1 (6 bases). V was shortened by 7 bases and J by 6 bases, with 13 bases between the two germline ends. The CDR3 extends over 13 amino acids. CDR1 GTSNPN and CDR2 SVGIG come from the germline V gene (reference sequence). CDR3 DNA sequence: TGTGCCTCTCAGGGGTTGCTTAATTCACCCCTCCACTTT. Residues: CASQGLLNSPLHF.

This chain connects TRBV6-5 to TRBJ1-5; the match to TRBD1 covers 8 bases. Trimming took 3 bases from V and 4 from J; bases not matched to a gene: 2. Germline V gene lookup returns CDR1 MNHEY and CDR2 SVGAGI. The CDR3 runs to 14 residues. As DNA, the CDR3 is TGTGCCAGCAGTTATGACAGGGGAAATCAGCCCCAGCATTTT. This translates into CASSYDRGNQPQHF.

CDR3 sequence: CASSLAQGNTGELFF. CDR3 in DNA: TGTGCCAGCAGCTTAGCGCAGGGGAACACCGGGGAGCTGTTTTTT. The chain uses TRBV7-8 and TRBJ2-2, with a tentative D call TRBD1 (5 bases). Between the trimmed V and J ends, which lost 0 bases and 1 base, there was a span of 6 bases. This CDR3 has 15 residues. Germline loops: CDR1 SGHVS, CDR2 FQNEAQ.

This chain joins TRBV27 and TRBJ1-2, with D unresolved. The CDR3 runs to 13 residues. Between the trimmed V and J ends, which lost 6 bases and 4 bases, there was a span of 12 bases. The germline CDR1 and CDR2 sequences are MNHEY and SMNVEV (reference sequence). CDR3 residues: CASRYGEAYGYTF. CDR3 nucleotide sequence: TGTGCCAGCAGGTATGGGGAGGCCTATGGCTACACCTTC.

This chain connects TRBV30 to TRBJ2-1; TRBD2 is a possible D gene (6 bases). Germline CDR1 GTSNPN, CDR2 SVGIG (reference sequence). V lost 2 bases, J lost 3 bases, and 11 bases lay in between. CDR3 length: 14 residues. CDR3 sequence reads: CAWSPGGGYNEQFF. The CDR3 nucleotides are TGTGCCTGGAGTCCCGGGGGAGGCTACAATGAGCAGTTCTTC.

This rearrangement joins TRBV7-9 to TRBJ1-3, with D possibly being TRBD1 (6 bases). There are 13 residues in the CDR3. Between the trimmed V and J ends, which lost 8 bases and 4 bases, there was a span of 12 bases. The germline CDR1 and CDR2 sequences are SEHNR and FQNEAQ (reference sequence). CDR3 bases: TGTGCCAGCCAGGCAGGGGCAGGAAACACCATATATTTT. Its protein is CASQAGAGNTIYF.

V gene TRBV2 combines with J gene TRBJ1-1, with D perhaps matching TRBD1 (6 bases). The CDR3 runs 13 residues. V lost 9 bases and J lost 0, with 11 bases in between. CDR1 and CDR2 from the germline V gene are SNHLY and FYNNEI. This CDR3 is CARGKGVNTEAFF. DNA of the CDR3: TGTGCCAGAGGCAAGGGGGTGAACACTGAAGCTTTCTTT.

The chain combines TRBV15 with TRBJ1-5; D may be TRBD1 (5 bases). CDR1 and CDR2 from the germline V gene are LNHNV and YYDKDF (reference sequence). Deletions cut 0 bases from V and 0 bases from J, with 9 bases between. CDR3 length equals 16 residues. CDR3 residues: CATSREKGPSNQPQHF. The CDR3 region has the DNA TGTGCCACCAGCAGAGAAAAGGGGCCTAGCAATCAGCCCCAGCATTTT. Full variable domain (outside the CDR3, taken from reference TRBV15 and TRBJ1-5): DAMVIQNPRYQVTQFGKPVTLSCSQTLNHNVMYWYQQKSSQAPKLLFHYYDKDFNNEADTPDNFQSRRPNTSFCFLDIRSPGLGDTAMYLCATSREKGPSNQPQHFGDGTRLSIL.

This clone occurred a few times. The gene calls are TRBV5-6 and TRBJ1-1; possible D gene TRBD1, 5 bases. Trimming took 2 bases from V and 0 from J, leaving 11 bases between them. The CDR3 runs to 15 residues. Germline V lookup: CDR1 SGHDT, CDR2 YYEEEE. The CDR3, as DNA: TGTGCCAGCAGCTTCTTGGAGGGGCTGAACACTGAAGCTTTCTTT. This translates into CASSFLEGLNTEAFF.

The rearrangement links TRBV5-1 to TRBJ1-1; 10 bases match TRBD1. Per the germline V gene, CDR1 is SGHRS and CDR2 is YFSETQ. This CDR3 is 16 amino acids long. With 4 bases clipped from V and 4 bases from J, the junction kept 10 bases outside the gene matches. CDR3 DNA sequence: TGCGCCAGCAGCCGACTGGGACAGGGGCTGGGCACTGAAGCTTTCTTT. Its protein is CASSRLGQGLGTEAFF.

This chain's CDR3 is CASSLGTGVYF. CDR3 DNA: TGTGCCAGCAGCTTGGGGACAGGCGTTTACTTC. This chain uses TRBV11-2 with TRBJ2-5, with 8 bases fitting TRBD1. There are 11 residues in the CDR3. V shed 3 bases, J shed 14 bases, and the junction held 5 bases outside the gene matches. The germline CDR1 and CDR2 sequences are SGHAT and FQNNGV.

CDR3 nucleotides: TGCGCCAGCAGCCCCCAGGGGCCACCCTATGGCTACACCTTC. Amino acids: CASSPQGPPYGYTF. V usage is TRBV5-1 and J usage is TRBJ1-2; the D gene is possibly TRBD1 (6 bases). The CDR3 totals 14 residues. V gave up 4 bases and J gave up 4 bases, with 14 bases separating them. Germline V gene data show CDR1 as SGHRS and CDR2 as YFSETQ.

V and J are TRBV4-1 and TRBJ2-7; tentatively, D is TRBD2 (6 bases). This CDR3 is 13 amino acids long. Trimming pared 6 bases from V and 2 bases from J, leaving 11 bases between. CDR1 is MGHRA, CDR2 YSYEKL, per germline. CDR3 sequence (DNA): TGCGCCAGCAGTCTAGGGACTGCCTACGAGCAGTACTTC. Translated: CASSLGTAYEQYF.

The chain's CDR3 is CASSDLRGGRDTQYF. In nucleotides, the CDR3 is TGCGCCAGCAGTGATCTGCGGGGGGGCCGGGATACGCAGTATTTT. The chain carries TRBV10-1 and TRBJ2-3; 9 nucleotides agree with TRBD2. The length of the CDR3 is 15 residues. The V gene's germline CDR1 is WNHNN and CDR2 SYGVQD (reference sequence). J gave up 6 bases and V 3 bases, and 7 bases lay outside the gene matches.

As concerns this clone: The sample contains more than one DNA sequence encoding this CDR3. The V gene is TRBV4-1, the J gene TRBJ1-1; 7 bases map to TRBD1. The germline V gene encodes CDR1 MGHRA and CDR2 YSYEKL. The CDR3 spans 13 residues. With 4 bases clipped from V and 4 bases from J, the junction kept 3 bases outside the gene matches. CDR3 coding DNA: TGCGCCAGCAGCCGACAGGGAGGCACTGAAGCTTTCTTT. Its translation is CASSRQGGTEAFF.

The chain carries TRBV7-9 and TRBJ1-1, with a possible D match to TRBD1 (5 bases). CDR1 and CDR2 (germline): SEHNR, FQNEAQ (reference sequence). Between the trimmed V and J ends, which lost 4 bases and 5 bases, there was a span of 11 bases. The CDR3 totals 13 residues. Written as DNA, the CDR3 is TGTGCCAGCAGCTCAGGGTGGGGAACTGAAGCTTTCTTT. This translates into CASSSGWGTEAFF.

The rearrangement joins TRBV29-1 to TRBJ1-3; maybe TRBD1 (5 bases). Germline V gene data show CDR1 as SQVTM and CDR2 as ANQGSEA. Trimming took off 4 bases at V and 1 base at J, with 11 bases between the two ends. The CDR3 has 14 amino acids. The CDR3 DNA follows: TGCAGCGTTGGGGGCGGTACATCTGGAAACACCATATATTTT. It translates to CSVGGGTSGNTIYF. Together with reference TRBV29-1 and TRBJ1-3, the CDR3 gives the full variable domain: SAVISQKPSRDICQRGTSLTIQCQVDSQVTMMFWYRQQPGQSLTLIATANQGSEATYESGFVIDKFPISRPNLTFSTLTVSNMSPEDSSIYLCSVGGGTSGNTIYFGEGSWLTVV.

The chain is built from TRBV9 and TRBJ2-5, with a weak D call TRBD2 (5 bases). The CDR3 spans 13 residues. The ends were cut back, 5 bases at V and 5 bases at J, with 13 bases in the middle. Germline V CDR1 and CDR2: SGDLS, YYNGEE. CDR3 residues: CASSKRVGETQYF. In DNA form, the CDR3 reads TGTGCCAGCAGTAAGAGGGTGGGGGAGACCCAGTACTTC.

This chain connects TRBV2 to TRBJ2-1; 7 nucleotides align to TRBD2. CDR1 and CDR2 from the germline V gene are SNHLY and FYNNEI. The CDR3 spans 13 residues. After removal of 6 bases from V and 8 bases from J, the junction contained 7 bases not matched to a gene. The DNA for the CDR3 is TGTGCCAGCAGGCTAGCGGCTTGGGATGAGCAGTTCTTC. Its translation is CASRLAAWDEQFF.

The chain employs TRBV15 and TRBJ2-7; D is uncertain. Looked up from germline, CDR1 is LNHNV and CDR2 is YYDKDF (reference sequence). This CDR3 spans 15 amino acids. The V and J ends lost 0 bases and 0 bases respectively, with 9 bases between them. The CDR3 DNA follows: TGTGCCACCAGCAGAGAAGGCGGTAGCTCCTACGAGCAGTACTTC. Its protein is CATSREGGSSYEQYF.